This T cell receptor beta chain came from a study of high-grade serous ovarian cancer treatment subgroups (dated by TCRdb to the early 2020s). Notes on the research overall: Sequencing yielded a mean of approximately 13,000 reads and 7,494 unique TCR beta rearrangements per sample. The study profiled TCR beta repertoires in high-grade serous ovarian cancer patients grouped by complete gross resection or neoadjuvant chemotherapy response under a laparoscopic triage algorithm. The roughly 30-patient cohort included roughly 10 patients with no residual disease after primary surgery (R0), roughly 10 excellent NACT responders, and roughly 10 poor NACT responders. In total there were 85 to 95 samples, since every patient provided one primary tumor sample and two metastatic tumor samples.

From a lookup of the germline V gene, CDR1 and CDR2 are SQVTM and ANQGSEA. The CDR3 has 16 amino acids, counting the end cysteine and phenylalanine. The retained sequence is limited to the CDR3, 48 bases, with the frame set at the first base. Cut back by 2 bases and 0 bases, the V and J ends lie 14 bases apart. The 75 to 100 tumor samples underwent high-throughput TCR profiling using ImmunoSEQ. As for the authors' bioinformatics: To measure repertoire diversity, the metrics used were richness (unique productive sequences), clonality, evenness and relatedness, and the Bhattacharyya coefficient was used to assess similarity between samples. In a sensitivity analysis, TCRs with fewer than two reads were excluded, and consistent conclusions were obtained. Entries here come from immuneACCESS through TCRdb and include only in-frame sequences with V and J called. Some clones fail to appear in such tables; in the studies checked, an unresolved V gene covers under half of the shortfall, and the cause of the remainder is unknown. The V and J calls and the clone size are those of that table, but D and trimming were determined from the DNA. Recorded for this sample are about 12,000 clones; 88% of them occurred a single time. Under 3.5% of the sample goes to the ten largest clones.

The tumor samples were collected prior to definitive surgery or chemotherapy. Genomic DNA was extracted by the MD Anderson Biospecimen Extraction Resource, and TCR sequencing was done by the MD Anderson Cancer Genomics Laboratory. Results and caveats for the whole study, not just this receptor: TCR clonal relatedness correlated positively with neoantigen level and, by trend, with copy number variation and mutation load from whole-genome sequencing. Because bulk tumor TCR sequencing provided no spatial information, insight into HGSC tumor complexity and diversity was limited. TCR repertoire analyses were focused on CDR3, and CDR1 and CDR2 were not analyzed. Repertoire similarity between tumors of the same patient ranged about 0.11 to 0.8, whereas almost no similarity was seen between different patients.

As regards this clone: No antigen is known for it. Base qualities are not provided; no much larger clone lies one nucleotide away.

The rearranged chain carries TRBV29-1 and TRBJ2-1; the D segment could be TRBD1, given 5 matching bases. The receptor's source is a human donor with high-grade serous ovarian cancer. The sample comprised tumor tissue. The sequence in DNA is TGCAGCGTTGAACTTACAGGTTCTAGCTCCTACAATGAGCAGTTCTTC. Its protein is CSVELTGSSSYNEQFF.